One sample yielded the 5 T cell receptor beta chains listed below, sequenced in a study of cytomegalovirus exposure and HLA in healthy donors listed by TCRdb under 2017. Receptors were amplified or captured by the immunoSEQ multiplex PCR assay. The multiplex PCR relied on a mix of 60 forward primers for TCR Vbeta segments and 13 reverse primers for TCR Jbeta segments. TCRdb holds this immuneACCESS table with in-frame rearrangements only. Some clones are missing; in checked studies, unresolved V genes explain under half, and the rest has no known cause. Here the sample has some 180,000 clones; 65% to 85% occur a single time. 1.2% to 1.5% of the sample is taken by the ten largest. Sequenced: PBMCs. The source of these receptors is a girl aged 5-17 years in good health and CMV-seropositive.

This chain links TRBV4-1 with TRBJ2-1; 7 bases are shared with TRBD1. In germline, CDR1 is MGHRA, CDR2 YSYEKL. This CDR3 spans 15 amino acids. The ends lost 2 bases at V and 6 bases at J; junction bases unmatched: 7. CDR3 DNA sequence: TGCGCCAGCAGCCAACCGCCACGACAGGGCAATGAGCAGTTCTTC. Translated, it gives CASSQPPRQGNEQFF.

The chain has TRBV7-2 and TRBJ2-7, with 9 bases that match TRBD2. V lost 4 bases, J lost 2 bases, and 12 bases stayed unmatched. The CDR3 loop spans 17 amino acids. Germline CDR1 and CDR2: SGHTA and FQGNSA. CDR3 sequence (DNA): TGTGCCAGCAGCTCGCATTTACTAGCGGGCGATACCTACGAGCAGTACTTC. Protein product: CASSSHLLAGDTYEQYF.

The CDR3 loop is CASSAGQGTSGANVLTF. Here the CDR3 DNA reads TGTGCCAGCAGCGCGGGACAGGGGACCTCTGGGGCCAACGTCCTGACTTTC. The V call is TRBV5-4, the J call TRBJ2-6, with TRBD1 matching over 10 bases. Germline CDR1 SGHNT, CDR2 YYREEE (reference sequence). The junction had 4 bases not matched to a gene; V was cut back by 4 bases and J by 0 bases. The CDR3 sequence is 17 residues long.

The rearrangement joins TRBV10-1 to TRBJ2-1; TRBD2 matches at 7 bases. Trimming cost V 0 bases and J 3 bases; bases outside gene matches: 2. This CDR3 region has 15 residues. In germline, CDR1 is WNHNN, CDR2 SYGVQD (reference sequence). CDR3 loop: CASSESGGDYNEQFF. The CDR3 coding sequence is TGCGCCAGCAGTGAGTCTGGGGGGGACTACAATGAGCAGTTCTTC.

This rearrangement joins TRBV27 to TRBJ2-5; 10 bases are shared with TRBD2. V shed 0 bases and J 5 bases; nucleotides not matched to a gene: 6. Germline assignment: CDR1 MNHEY and CDR2 SMNVEV (reference sequence). The CDR3 extends over 16 amino acids. The CDR3 reads CASSLSWLAGAETQYF. For the CDR3, the DNA is TGTGCCAGCAGTTTATCGTGGCTAGCGGGAGCTGAGACCCAGTACTTC.